This is a list of T cell receptor beta chains from one sample in a study of OX40 agonist ivuxolimab in advanced cancers. Clones were read by immunoSEQ multiplex PCR, and TCRdb kept only the in-frame ones, dropping some. Found here are roughly 64,000 clones, over 65% of them singletons; the top ten hold roughly 2%. The sample was CD4+ or CD8+ T cells sorted from blood, taken in a trial of the OX40 agonist ivuxolimab. These receptors came from an adult with an advanced solid tumor such as melanoma, head and neck, liver or kidney cancer. CDR3s include the opening cysteine and the closing phenylalanine or tryptophan. The D gene is left open where the match is weak. Only part of the rows carry a size: once, few, many, or a class if the clone is expanded.

>18|TRBJ2-1|.|TRBV25-1|TRBD2
CASSAEGGLAGVVNEQFF
TGTGCCAGCAGTGCTGAGGGTGGACTAGCGGGGGTCGTCAATGAGCAGTTCTTC
>14|TRBJ1-2|.|TRBV5-8|.
CASRIVAREGGYTF
TGTGCCAGCAGGATCGTGGCCAGGGAGGGAGGCTACACCTTC
>15|TRBJ2-6|once|TRBV6-4|.
CASRPDSSGANVLTF
TGTGCCAGCAGGCCCGACAGCTCTGGGGCCAACGTCCTGACTTTC
>12|TRBJ2-3|.|TRBV28|TRBD2
CASSPQRGTQYF
TGTGCCAGCAGCCCCCAGCGGGGTACGCAGTATTTT
>23|TRBJ2-4|.|TRBV19|TRBD2
CASTQTGHSSRGASGSRRNIQYF
TGTGCCAGTACCCAGACAGGGCATTCCTCGAGGGGGGCTAGCGGGAGTCGGAGAAACATTCAGTACTTC
>16|TRBJ2-5|.|TRBV4-1|TRBD2
CASSPGTSGGKETQYF
TGCGCCAGCAGCCCCGGGACTAGCGGGGGGAAAGAGACCCAGTACTTC
>12|TRBJ2-7|.|TRBV14|.
CASSHSLYEQYF
TGTGCCAGCAGCCACTCCCTCTACGAGCAGTACTTC
>15|TRBJ2-3|.|TRBV6-1|.
CASSRLSTSTDTQYF
TGTGCCAGCAGTAGACTCTCCACTAGCACAGATACGCAGTATTTT
>12|TRBJ2-7|.|TRBV10-2|.
CASSESSYEQYF
TGCGCCAGCAGTGAGTCTAGCTACGAGCAGTACTTC
>14|TRBJ1-2|.|TRBV5-6|TRBD1
CASSFEQGASGYTF
TGTGCCAGCAGCTTCGAACAGGGGGCTTCTGGCTACACCTTC
>15|TRBJ2-3|.|TRBV30|TRBD2
CAWGIGAGGTDTQYF
TGTGCCTGGGGGATCGGGGCGGGGGGCACAGATACGCAGTATTTT
>15|TRBJ2-1|.|TRBV7-9|.
CASSLGSAPYNEQFF
TGTGCCAGCAGCTTAGGCAGCGCCCCCTACAATGAGCAGTTCTTC
>18|TRBJ2-1|.|TRBV9|TRBD2
CASSVGLAGGPSYNEQFF
TGTGCCAGCAGCGTTGGACTAGCGGGGGGGCCTTCCTACAATGAGCAGTTCTTC
>13|TRBJ1-1|few|TRBV6-1|TRBD1
CASTPTGGTEAFF
TGTGCCAGCACCCCGACAGGGGGCACTGAAGCTTTCTTT
>14|TRBJ2-2|.|TRBV7-7|.
CASSPGLNTGELFF
TGTGCCAGCAGCCCCGGACTCAACACCGGGGAGCTGTTTTTT
>15|TRBJ1-2|.|TRBV15|.
CATSRDWGGFEGYTF
TGTGCCACCAGCAGAGATTGGGGAGGGTTTGAAGGCTACACCTTC
>17|TRBJ1-1|.|TRBV5-1|TRBD1
CASSLEDRGRRYTEAFF
TGCGCCAGCAGCTTGGAGGACAGGGGGCGTCGGTACACTGAAGCTTTCTTT
>13|TRBJ1-1|.|TRBV6-1|.
CASSPGIHTEAFF
TGTGCCAGCAGCCCGGGGATCCACACTGAAGCTTTCTTT